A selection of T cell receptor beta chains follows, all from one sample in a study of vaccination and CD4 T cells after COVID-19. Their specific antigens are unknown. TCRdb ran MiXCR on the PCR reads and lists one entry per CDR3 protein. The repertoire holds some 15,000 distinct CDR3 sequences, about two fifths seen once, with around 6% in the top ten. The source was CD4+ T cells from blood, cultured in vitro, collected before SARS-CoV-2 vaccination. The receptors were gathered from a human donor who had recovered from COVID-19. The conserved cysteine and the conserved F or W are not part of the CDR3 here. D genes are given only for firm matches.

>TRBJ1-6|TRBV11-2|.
ASSFWGSSPLH
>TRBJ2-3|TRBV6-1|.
ASRRWDTQY
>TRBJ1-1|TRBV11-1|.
ASSLVQGNTEAF
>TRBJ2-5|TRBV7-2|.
ASSLGTVTETQY
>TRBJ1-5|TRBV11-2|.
ASSFEQNQPQH
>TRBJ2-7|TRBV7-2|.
ASSLQGGLYEQY
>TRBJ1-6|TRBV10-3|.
AISEGKSSNNSPLH
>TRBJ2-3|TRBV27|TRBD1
ASSYGQGVGSTDTQY
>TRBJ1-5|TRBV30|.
AWSPQGNQPQH
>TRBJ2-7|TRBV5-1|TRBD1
ASTKTGVSEQY
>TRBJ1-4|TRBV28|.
ASSLWETGGDEKLF
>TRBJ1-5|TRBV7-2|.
ASSLTGTLNQPQH
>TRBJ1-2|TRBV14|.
ASSPRASPYGYT
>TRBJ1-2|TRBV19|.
ASRFWAGGEDYGYT
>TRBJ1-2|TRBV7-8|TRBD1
ASSLGDRGVGYGYT
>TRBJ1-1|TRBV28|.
ASSTLGEGVNTEAF
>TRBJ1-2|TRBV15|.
ATSRDFVGRANYGYT
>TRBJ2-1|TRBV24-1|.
ATGGGWAGTNEQF
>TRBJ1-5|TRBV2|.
ASSRDGPNQPQH
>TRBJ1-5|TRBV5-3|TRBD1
ARSRGQGQGYQPQH
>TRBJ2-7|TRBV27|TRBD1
ASSSGPRTGVSYEQY
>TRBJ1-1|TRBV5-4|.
ASSLRSREAF
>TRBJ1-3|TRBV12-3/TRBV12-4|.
ASTGTTGNTIY
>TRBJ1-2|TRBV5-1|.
ASSLSPGVMGGYT
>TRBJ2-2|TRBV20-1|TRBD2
SARDGGRTTGELF
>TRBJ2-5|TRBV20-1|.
SARLQGQETQY
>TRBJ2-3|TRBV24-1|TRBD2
ATSDVLAGGEDTQY
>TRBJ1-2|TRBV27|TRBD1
ASGRDRGFDGYT
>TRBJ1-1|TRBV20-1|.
SADTQLNTEAF
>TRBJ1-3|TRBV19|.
ASSRNGHSGNTIY
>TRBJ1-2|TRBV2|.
ASNSGGSNYGYT
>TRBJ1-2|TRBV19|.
ASTVWGGEGYT
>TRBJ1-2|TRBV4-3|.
ASSQVRWGDYGYT
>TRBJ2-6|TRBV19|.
ASSIKNSGANVLT
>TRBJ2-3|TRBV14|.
ASSMAGTLSADTQY
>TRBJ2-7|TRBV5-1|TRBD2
ASSYGLAGYEQY
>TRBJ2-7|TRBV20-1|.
SARDKSGSLYEQY
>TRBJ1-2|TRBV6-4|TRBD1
ASSAGTAII
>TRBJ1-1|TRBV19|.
ASSTQKNTEAF
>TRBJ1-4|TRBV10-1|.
ASSESGEKLF
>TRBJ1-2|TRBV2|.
ASCLGARYGYT